What follows are 31 T cell receptor beta chains derived from one specimen sequenced in a study of OX40 agonist ivuxolimab in advanced cancers. Profiled with immunoSEQ multiplex PCR; TCRdb holds only in-frame clones, not every one. The table shows 85,000 to 100,000 clones, with approximately 90% occurring only once. This specimen was CD4+ or CD8+ T cells sorted from blood, taken in a trial of the OX40 agonist ivuxolimab. All receptors derive from an adult with an advanced solid tumor such as melanoma, head and neck, liver or kidney cancer.

The V gene is TRBV18, the J gene TRBJ2-5, with TRBD2 matching over 7 bases. Germline CDR1 reads KGHSH; CDR2 reads LQKENI. J gave up 5 bases and V 3 bases, and 21 bases lay outside the gene matches. CDR3 size: 19 residues. The CDR3 reads CASSPVPPGTTFERETQYF. The CDR3, as DNA: TGTGCCAGCTCACCGGTCCCCCCTGGGACTACCTTTGAAAGGGAGACCCAGTACTTC.

V is TRBV7-9 and J is TRBJ2-3; TRBD2 is a possible D gene (5 bases). The germline V gene encodes CDR1 SEHNR and CDR2 FQNEAQ (reference sequence). The CDR3 is made up of 14 amino acids. The germline V and J ends were trimmed by 6 bases and 0 bases, with 10 bases remaining between them. In nucleotides, the CDR3 is TGTGCCAGCAGTCTATCGGGGAGCACAGATACGCAGTATTTT. Encoded protein: CASSLSGSTDTQYF. Drawing the rest from reference TRBV7-9 and TRBJ2-3, the complete variable domain is DTGVSQNPRHKITKRGQNVTFRCDPISEHNRLYWYRQTLGQGPEFLTYFQNEAQLEKSRLLSDRFSAERPKGSFSTLEIQRTEQGDSAMYLCASSLSGSTDTQYFGPGTRLTVL.

V usage is TRBV6-1 and J usage is TRBJ1-2, with TRBD1 matching 10 bases. The trim removed 3 bases at V and 4 bases at J, leaving 2 bases unmatched. The CDR3 length is 14 residues. CDR1 is MNHNS, CDR2 SASEGT, per germline. DNA of the CDR3: TGTGCCAGCAGTGACGACAGGGGGCTCTATGGCTACACCTTC. This sequence encodes CASSDDRGLYGYTF.

This chain joins TRBV5-1 and TRBJ2-7; 12 positions agree with TRBD2. Germline values: CDR1 SGHRS, CDR2 YFSETQ. The V segment lost 1 base and the J segment 5 bases; nucleotides outside the gene matches: 1. The length of the CDR3 is 14 residues. CDR3 loop: CASSLRTSGDEQYF. DNA for the CDR3: TGCGCCAGCAGCTTGAGGACTAGCGGGGACGAGCAGTACTTC.

The J gene is TRBJ2-7, the V gene TRBV28; TRBD1 aligns across 8 bases. The length of the CDR3 is 13 residues. CDR1 is MDHEN and CDR2 is SYDVKM in the germline V gene. With 6 bases clipped from V and 5 bases from J, the junction kept 6 bases outside the gene matches. The CDR3 protein is CASRSGQGHEQYF. CDR3 in DNA: TGTGCCAGCAGGTCAGGACAGGGCCACGAGCAGTACTTC.

The CDR3 DNA is TGTGCCAGCAGACCTAGCGGATTCACAGATACGCAGTATTTT. Encoded protein: CASRPSGFTDTQYF. V and J are TRBV27 and TRBJ2-3, with 7 bases aligning to TRBD2. The CDR3 contains 14 residues. Germline V gives CDR1 MNHEY, CDR2 SMNVEV (reference sequence). V lost 6 bases to trimming and J lost 2 bases; unmatched junction nucleotides: 5.

V gene TRBV5-1 combines with J gene TRBJ2-3; weak D call: TRBD1 (5 bases). The V and J ends lost 2 bases and 0 bases respectively, with 7 bases between them. Germline V gene sequence: CDR1 SGHRS, CDR2 YFSETQ. There are 14 residues in the CDR3. The chain's CDR3 is CASSLQESTDTQYF. In DNA, the CDR3 is TGCGCCAGCAGCTTACAGGAGAGCACAGATACGCAGTATTTT. Based on the CDR3 plus reference TRBV5-1 and TRBJ2-3, the full variable domain is KAGVTQTPRYLIKTRGQQVTLSCSPISGHRSVSWYQQTPGQGLQFLFEYFSETQRNKGNFPGRFSGRQFSNSRSEMNVSTLELGDSALYLCASSLQESTDTQYFGPGTRLTVL.

The gene calls are TRBV30 and TRBJ2-1; the D gene is possibly TRBD2 (6 bases). This CDR3 has 14 amino acids. V was cut by 0 bases and J by 1 base, with 7 bases left in between. Germline loops: CDR1 GTSNPN, CDR2 SVGIG (reference sequence). CDR3 amino acids: CAWSVEGSYNEQFF. CDR3 in DNA: TGTGCCTGGAGTGTGGAGGGATCCTACAATGAGCAGTTCTTC.

This clone has only one observation. V and J are TRBV6-5 and TRBJ2-1, with D maybe TRBD2 (6 bases). This CDR3 spans 13 amino acids. Germline V CDR1 and CDR2: MNHEY, SVGAGI. V lost 6 bases to trimming and J lost 16 bases, with 22 bases between them. The DNA of the CDR3 is TGTGCCAGCAGCCTGATGCGGGGCCCGAACCAATTCTTC. Protein sequence: CASSLMRGPNQFF.

The chain has TRBV27 and TRBJ1-2, with D tentatively TRBD1 (5 bases). V was cut by 4 bases and J by 2 bases, with 14 bases left in between. This CDR3 is built from 15 residues. Germline lookup yields CDR1 MNHEY and CDR2 SMNVEV (reference sequence). CDR3 in amino acids: CASSSAGTHNYGYTF. The CDR3 nucleotides read TGTGCCAGCAGTTCGGCCGGGACTCACAACTATGGCTACACCTTC.

The chain links TRBV2 to TRBJ1-4; 7 bases are a match to TRBD1. The germline V gene encodes CDR1 SNHLY and CDR2 FYNNEI. The V segment lost 8 bases and the J segment 0 bases; nucleotides outside the gene matches: 6. The CDR3 spans 15 residues. The CDR3 sequence is CASRPRGTTNEKLFF. CDR3 bases: TGTGCCAGCCGGCCCAGGGGGACAACTAATGAAAAACTGTTTTTT.

This chain joins TRBV2 and TRBJ2-1, with D unresolved. CDR1 is SNHLY, CDR2 FYNNEI, per germline. The CDR3 loop spans 13 amino acids. Trimming stripped 5 bases from V and 7 bases from J, with 12 bases between. CDR3 sequence: CASSFFTRNEQFF. The CDR3 DNA sequence: TGTGCCAGCAGTTTCTTTACTCGGAATGAGCAGTTCTTC.

The chain combines TRBV6-1 with TRBJ2-3; D is possibly TRBD2 (6 bases). The CDR3 spans 15 residues. Germline V CDR1 and CDR2: MNHNS, SASEGT. The V end was cut by 4 bases, the J end by 6 bases, with 17 bases between. The DNA for the CDR3 is TGTGCCAGCAGTGTTCAAGCGGCAGGGAGGGATACGCAGTATTTT. Translation: CASSVQAAGRDTQYF.

The chain recombines TRBV5-6 with TRBJ1-2; D unclear. There are 13 residues in the CDR3. Germline assignment: CDR1 SGHDT and CDR2 YYEEEE. With 3 bases removed from V and 4 bases from J, the gap between germline ends came to 10 bases. The CDR3 bases are TGTGCCAGCAGCTCGAGCTCCCGCTATGGCTACACCTTC. Amino acid sequence: CASSSSSRYGYTF.

V gene TRBV29-1 combines with J gene TRBJ1-4, with 12 nucleotides matching TRBD1. The CDR3 runs to 15 residues. V shed 3 bases, J shed 3 bases, and the junction held 2 bases outside the gene matches. Germline CDR1 and CDR2: SQVTM and ANQGSEA. Written as DNA, the CDR3 is TGCAGCGTTGAGGGACAGGGGGCGGCTAATGAAAAACTGTTTTTT. Translation: CSVEGQGAANEKLFF. The full variable domain, its missing parts supplied by reference TRBV29-1 and TRBJ1-4, is SAVISQKPSRDICQRGTSLTIQCQVDSQVTMMFWYRQQPGQSLTLIATANQGSEATYESGFVIDKFPISRPNLTFSTLTVSNMSPEDSSIYLCSVEGQGAANEKLFFGSGTQLSVL.

This chain links TRBV5-1 with TRBJ2-3, with 9 bases matching TRBD1. Trimming cost V 3 bases and J 5 bases; bases outside gene matches: 7. CDR1 is SGHRS, CDR2 YFSETQ, per germline. The CDR3 totals 15 residues. The chain's CDR3 is CASSSGQGPGDTQYF. The CDR3 region has the DNA TGCGCCAGCAGCTCGGGACAGGGCCCCGGAGATACGCAGTATTTT.

The genes are TRBV10-1 and TRBJ2-7, with D perhaps TRBD2 (7 bases). The V gene lost 2 bases and the J gene lost 7 bases, with 12 bases spanning the gap. Germline CDR1 and CDR2: WNHNN and SYGVQD (reference sequence). CDR3 length: 13 residues. CDR3 loop: CASSETRGGEQYF. DNA for the CDR3: TGCGCCAGCAGTGAGACCAGGGGAGGGGAGCAGTACTTC.

The rearrangement links TRBV5-6 to TRBJ1-3; D ambiguous. Germline V CDR1 and CDR2: SGHDT, YYEEEE. The germline V and J ends were trimmed by 4 bases and 3 bases, with 2 bases remaining between them. The CDR3 extends over 11 amino acids. The DNA for the CDR3 is TGTGCCAGCAGCGTTGGAAACACCATATATTTT. This translates into CASSVGNTIYF.

The V gene is TRBV5-1, the J gene TRBJ1-2, with 7 bases aligning to TRBD1. The CDR3 contains 14 residues. Germline trimming cut 1 base from V and 6 bases from J; bases unmatched to any gene: 6. Germline V gene lookup returns CDR1 SGHRS and CDR2 YFSETQ. This CDR3 is CASSLRQGADGYTF. The CDR3 nucleotides read TGCGCCAGCAGCTTGAGACAGGGAGCGGATGGCTACACCTTC.

The V call is TRBV6-5, the J call TRBJ1-1, with D tentatively TRBD1 (6 bases). The ends were cut back, 2 bases at V and 0 bases at J, with 7 bases in the middle. This CDR3 contains 14 residues. Germline V gene sequence: CDR1 MNHEY, CDR2 SVGAGI. CDR3 sequence reads: CASSYGQLNTEAFF. Here the CDR3 DNA reads TGTGCCAGCAGTTACGGACAGCTGAACACTGAAGCTTTCTTT.

This chain links TRBV5-1 with TRBJ1-2; D is perhaps TRBD1 (5 bases). V lost 0 bases to trimming and J lost 4 bases, with 13 bases between them. The length of the CDR3 is 15 residues. In germline, CDR1 is SGHRS, CDR2 YFSETQ. DNA for the CDR3: TGCGCCAGCAGCTTGGCCCAGGGTTTTAGCTATGGCTACACCTTC. Translating it yields CASSLAQGFSYGYTF.

The V gene is TRBV11-1, the J gene TRBJ2-2; TRBD1 aligns across 7 bases. J gave up 2 bases and V 6 bases, and 9 bases lay outside the gene matches. Germline V CDR1 and CDR2: SGHAT, FQDESV (reference sequence). CDR3 length: 16 residues. Written as DNA, the CDR3 is TGTGCCAGCAGGCTCACGGGACAGTCTAACACCGGGGAGCTGTTTTTT. The encoded protein is CASRLTGQSNTGELFF.

The rearrangement uses TRBV7-9 and TRBJ1-1; 9 bases are a match to TRBD1. The germline V gene has CDR1 SEHNR and CDR2 FQNEAQ (reference sequence). The CDR3 contains 16 residues. Trimming took 1 base from V and 2 from J; bases not matched to a gene: 5. In DNA, the CDR3 is TGTGCCAGCAGCTTAGGACAGGGGGGAAGTAACACTGAAGCTTTCTTT. Protein product: CASSLGQGGSNTEAFF.

The rearrangement joins TRBV2 to TRBJ1-6; a weak D match, TRBD1 (5 bases). The V end was cut by 8 bases, the J end by 8 bases, with 19 bases between. The V gene's germline CDR1 is SNHLY and CDR2 FYNNEI. The CDR3 runs 15 residues. CDR3 in DNA: TGTGCCAGCCTCGTAGGGGCAGGAACCCATTCACCCCTCCACTTT. Its protein is CASLVGAGTHSPLHF.

Note on this clone: Its ends do not fully match the called genes, so a read error is possible. The chain links TRBV7-9 to TRBJ1-4, with TRBD1 as a possible D gene (6 bases). The germline CDR1 and CDR2 sequences are SEHNR and FQNEAQ (reference sequence). CDR3 length: 15 amino acids. Here the CDR3 reads CASSLAGGSGEKLFF. The CDR3 bases are TGTGCCAGCAGCCTAGCGGGGGGCAGTGGTGAAAAACTGTTTTTT.

A single count supports this clone. The chain uses TRBV28 and TRBJ1-1, with D maybe TRBD1 (5 bases). The V end lost 5 bases, the J end lost 4 bases, and 8 bases lay between the germline ends. This CDR3 comprises 12 residues. Germline V gene lookup returns CDR1 MDHEN and CDR2 SYDVKM. CDR3 in DNA: TGTGCCAGCAGTATTCAGGGCACTGAAGCTTTCTTT. It translates to CASSIQGTEAFF.

The chain links TRBV9 to TRBJ2-7; the D gene is possibly TRBD1 (6 bases). The CDR3 loop spans 14 amino acids. The V gene's germline CDR1 is SGDLS and CDR2 YYNGEE. V was cut by 3 bases and J by 4 bases, with 14 bases left in between. The CDR3 region is CASSDRQANYEQYF. For the CDR3, the DNA is TGTGCCAGCAGCGACCGACAGGCTAATTACGAGCAGTACTTC.

V usage is TRBV23-1 and J usage is TRBJ2-3; 7 nucleotides line up with TRBD1. TRBV23-1 is an ORF for which the function is uncertain. Trimming cost V 2 bases and J 1 base; bases outside gene matches: 9. CDR3 size: 17 residues. The CDR3 here is CASSQGRRGQCTDTQYF. DNA for the CDR3: TGCGCCAGCAGTCAAGGGAGAAGGGGACAGTGCACAGATACGCAGTATTTT.

The DNA of the CDR3 is TGTGCCAGCACAGGGGACAACTATGGCTACACCTTC. Translation: CASTGDNYGYTF. V and J are TRBV2 and TRBJ1-2, with TRBD1 as a possible D gene (6 bases). The CDR3 length is 12 residues. Per germline, CDR1 SNHLY and CDR2 FYNNEI. The V and J ends lost 7 bases and 2 bases respectively, with 8 bases between them.

The chain joins TRBV5-4 to TRBJ2-3, with a weak D call TRBD2 (5 bases). Germline CDR1 and CDR2: SGHNT and YYREEE (reference sequence). V was shortened by 3 bases and J by 3 bases, with 8 bases between the two germline ends. The CDR3 is 13 amino acids. The CDR3 is CASSSPGTDTQYF. In nucleotides, the CDR3 is TGTGCCAGCAGCTCGCCGGGGACAGATACGCAGTATTTT.

V gene TRBV4-3 combines with J gene TRBJ2-2; maybe TRBD1 (5 bases). V gave up 4 bases and J gave up 3 bases, with 6 bases separating them. This CDR3 is 13 amino acids long. The V gene's germline CDR1 is LGHNA and CDR2 YSLEER. Written as DNA, the CDR3 is TGCGCCAGCAGCCGCAGGGACACCGGGGAGCTGTTTTTT. Its translation is CASSRRDTGELFF.